Below are 24 T cell receptor beta chains sequenced from a single sample in a study of blood T cell repertoires in COVID-19. Clones were read by immunoSEQ multiplex PCR, and TCRdb kept only the in-frame ones, dropping some. Among 100,000 to 130,000 clones listed, about 80% were seen once. Sequencing was done on a sample of peripheral blood. These receptors were collected from a man aged 65-85 years with acute or convalescent COVID-19.

Written as DNA, the CDR3 is TGTGCCAGCAGCGCTGGGGCTTTCAATAATGAGCAGTTCTTC. Residues: CASSAGAFNNEQFF. The V call is TRBV9, the J call TRBJ2-1, with a weak D call TRBD1 (5 bases). There are 14 residues in the CDR3. Trimming removed 3 bases at V and 7 bases at J, with 14 bases between. CDR1 and CDR2 (germline): SGDLS, YYNGEE.

J is TRBJ1-1 and V is TRBV7-9; perhaps TRBD1 as D (6 bases). V dropped 1 base and J dropped 0 bases, with 12 bases sitting between them. The CDR3 sequence is 16 residues long. CDR1 and CDR2 (germline): SEHNR, FQNEAQ (reference sequence). CDR3 DNA: TGTGCCAGCAGCTTAGGACAGGCAGGGGTGAACACTGAAGCTTTCTTT. Translated, it gives CASSLGQAGVNTEAFF.

This clone was seen a single time. The gene calls are TRBV19 and TRBJ1-5; 7 positions match TRBD1. The germline V gene has CDR1 LNHDA and CDR2 SQIVND (reference sequence). CDR3 length equals 15 residues. V was clipped by 6 bases and J by 4 bases; unmatched bases: 9. Here the CDR3 DNA reads TGTGCCAGTAGCCCATACCGGGACAGAAATCAGCCCCAGCATTTT. It specifies CASSPYRDRNQPQHF.

The V gene is TRBV5-1, the J gene TRBJ2-5; 7 positions match TRBD2. The germline V gene has CDR1 SGHRS and CDR2 YFSETQ. V lost 0 bases to trimming and J lost 5 bases; unmatched junction nucleotides: 7. This CDR3 is built from 15 residues. The CDR3 sequence: CASSLALAAGETQYF. The CDR3 DNA reads TGCGCCAGCAGCTTGGCCCTGGCAGCGGGGGAGACCCAGTACTTC. The entire variable domain, with the rest obtained from reference TRBV5-1 and TRBJ2-5, is as follows: KAGVTQTPRYLIKTRGQQVTLSCSPISGHRSVSWYQQTPGQGLQFLFEYFSETQRNKGNFPGRFSGRQFSNSRSEMNVSTLELGDSALYLCASSLALAAGETQYFGPGTRLLVL.

CDR3 nucleotide sequence: TGTGCCAGCAGTTACTGGACAGGGGAGACCGGGGAGCTGTTTTTT. It encodes CASSYWTGETGELFF. This chain uses TRBV6-2 or TRBV6-3 with TRBJ2-2; 9 nucleotides agree with TRBD1. Germline V gives CDR1 MNHEY, CDR2 SVGEGT. The CDR3 consists of 15 residues. With 1 base clipped from V and 5 bases from J, the junction kept 2 bases outside the gene matches.

This clone showed up just once. Here the CDR3 DNA reads TGCGCCAGCAGCCAAGAAAACAGAAATTCACCCCTCCACTTT. It codes for CASSQENRNSPLHF. This chain joins TRBV4-3 and TRBJ1-6; D not resolved. CDR1 and CDR2 from the germline V gene are LGHNA and YSLEER. Trimming took 0 bases from V and 7 from J, leaving 7 bases between them. This CDR3 contains 14 residues.

The CDR3 spells CASTPGKQGRNGYTF. As DNA, the CDR3 is TGTGCCAGCACCCCAGGGAAACAGGGGAGGAATGGCTACACCTTC. The chain employs TRBV27 and TRBJ1-2, with 7 bases identical to TRBD1. CDR3 length: 15 residues. The germline gives CDR1 MNHEY, CDR2 SMNVEV (reference sequence). The junction had 14 bases not matched to a gene; V was cut back by 7 bases and J by 6 bases.

The chain recombines TRBV5-1 with TRBJ2-7; D possibly corresponds to TRBD1 (6 bases). The CDR3 sequence is 14 residues long. The germline CDR1 and CDR2 sequences are SGHRS and YFSETQ. The V and J ends lost 0 bases and 3 bases respectively, with 10 bases between them. Here the CDR3 reads CASSLGDKVYEQYF. In DNA form, the CDR3 reads TGCGCCAGCAGCTTGGGGGACAAAGTCTACGAGCAGTACTTC.

The rearrangement links TRBV11-3 to TRBJ2-3; D ambiguous. Germline V gene data show CDR1 as SGHNT and CDR2 as YENEEA. This CDR3 has 13 amino acids. The germline V and J ends were trimmed by 1 base and 2 bases, with 4 bases remaining between them. The CDR3 sequence is CASSLAVTDTQYF. CDR3 in DNA: TGTGCCAGCAGCTTAGCTGTCACAGATACGCAGTATTTT.

This sequence joins TRBV7-9 and TRBJ1-2; 7 bases are a match to TRBD1. The CDR3 is 16 amino acids. The J segment lost 3 bases and the V segment lost 3 bases, leaving 10 bases of the junction unmatched. CDR1 is SEHNR, CDR2 FQNEAQ, per germline (reference sequence). The CDR3 DNA is TGTGCCAGCAGCTTCTCCTTCGGACAGGAGGACTATGGCTACACCTTC. The encoded protein is CASSFSFGQEDYGYTF.

The chain links TRBV6-5 to TRBJ2-3; 11 bases are a match to TRBD2. CDR3 length: 15 amino acids. Germline CDR1 reads MNHEY; CDR2 reads SVGAGI. J lost 3 bases, V lost 7 bases, and 6 bases had no gene match. The CDR3 region has the DNA TGTGCCAGCATTCTAGCGGGGGGTTCAACAGATACGCAGTATTTT. Translated, it gives CASILAGGSTDTQYF.

This chain joins TRBV15 and TRBJ1-5, with TRBD1 matching 7 bases. Losses at the gene ends were 1 base for V and 5 bases for J; bases not matched to a gene: 2. The germline V gene has CDR1 LNHNV and CDR2 YYDKDF (reference sequence). The CDR3 runs to 14 residues. The CDR3 DNA reads TGTGCCACCAGCAGAGGACAGGGTGATCAGCCCCAGCATTTT. Its translation: CATSRGQGDQPQHF.

This clone was detected once. The genes are TRBV25-1 and TRBJ1-2; D is possibly TRBD1 (5 bases). Trimming stripped 1 base from V and 4 bases from J, with 13 bases between. This CDR3 spans 15 amino acids. Germline lookup yields CDR1 MGHDK and CDR2 SYGVNS. The CDR3 spells CASSESRREGYGYTF. CDR3 nucleotides: TGTGCCAGCAGTGAATCTCGCAGGGAAGGCTATGGCTACACCTTC.

This chain connects TRBV12-3 or TRBV12-4 to TRBJ1-2, with D perhaps matching TRBD1 (6 bases). V shed 6 bases and J shed 3 bases, with 8 bases lying between them. CDR3 length: 12 amino acids. CDR3 sequence reads: CASSPGDYGYTF. Written as DNA, the CDR3 is TGTGCCAGCAGCCCAGGGGACTATGGCTACACCTTC.

V is TRBV15 and J is TRBJ2-3, with no clear D. Germline CDR1 LNHNV, CDR2 YYDKDF (reference sequence). Trimming cost V 0 bases and J 2 bases, with 3 bases left between them. The CDR3 runs to 13 residues. This CDR3 reads CATSRDLTDTQYF. The CDR3, as DNA: TGTGCCACCAGCAGAGATCTCACAGATACGCAGTATTTT.

This clone is a singleton in its sample. CDR3 DNA: TGTGCCAGCAGCTTATTTTGGAGACCCTACAATGAGCAGTTCTTC. As protein: CASSLFWRPYNEQFF. The rearrangement links TRBV7-8 to TRBJ2-1; D is ambiguous. V lost 2 bases and J lost 2, with 10 bases in between. Germline V gene sequence: CDR1 SGHVS, CDR2 FQNEAQ. The CDR3 is 15 residues long.

V gene TRBV4-3 combines with J gene TRBJ2-4, with 8 bases aligning to TRBD1. The CDR3 spans 16 residues. Trimming at V came to 1 base and at J to 8 bases, leaving 10 bases not matched to a gene. Germline V gene sequence: CDR1 LGHNA, CDR2 YSLEER. CDR3 sequence (DNA): TGCGCCAGCAGCCAAGCCCCCCGGACAGGGTGGGACATTCAGTACTTC. Protein sequence: CASSQAPRTGWDIQYF.

In regard to this clone: Other DNA sequences in this specimen translate into the identical CDR3. The chain joins TRBV12-3 or TRBV12-4 to TRBJ2-7; D gene uncertain. The CDR3 loop spans 13 amino acids. Trimming took 3 bases from V and 2 from J, leaving 8 bases between them. The CDR3 DNA follows: TGTGCCAGCAGTTTGCCAGGAACCTACGAGCAGTACTTC. Translated, it gives CASSLPGTYEQYF.

The V call is TRBV6-5, the J call TRBJ2-2, with a tentative D call TRBD1 (5 bases). Looked up from germline, CDR1 is MNHEY and CDR2 is SVGAGI. The CDR3 sequence is 13 residues long. V was pared by 4 bases and J by 5 bases, with 8 bases between. The CDR3 is CASSSTVTGELFF. The DNA for the CDR3 is TGTGCCAGCAGTTCGACAGTTACCGGGGAGCTGTTTTTT.

The rearrangement uses TRBV5-1 and TRBJ1-3, with unresolved D. The germline V gene encodes CDR1 SGHRS and CDR2 YFSETQ. V was trimmed by 2 bases and J by 4 bases, leaving 7 bases between them. The CDR3 consists of 13 residues. In DNA, the CDR3 is TGCGCCAGCAGCTTAAGAGGAGGAAACACCATATATTTT. It codes for CASSLRGGNTIYF.

The rearrangement uses TRBV10-3 and TRBJ2-7; 7 nucleotides line up with TRBD1. The CDR3 has 17 residues. The germline CDR1 and CDR2 sequences are ENHRY and SYGVKD. The junction had 12 bases not matched to a gene; V was cut back by 2 bases and J by 2 bases. For the CDR3, the DNA is TGTGCCATCAGTGAGGGTCTGGCAGGGGGAACGACCTACGAGCAGTACTTC. Encoded protein: CAISEGLAGGTTYEQYF.

This chain connects TRBV5-1 to TRBJ2-7, with no clear D. The CDR3 totals 13 residues. Trimming pared 4 bases from V and 6 bases from J, leaving 14 bases between. From germline, CDR1 is SGHRS and CDR2 YFSETQ. DNA for the CDR3: TGCGCCAGCAGCATCAGGTTGGCAGGCGAGCAGTACTTC. Protein product: CASSIRLAGEQYF.

CDR3 sequence: CASSPRQGAWQPQHF. Written as DNA, the CDR3 is TGTGCCAGCAGTCCGCGACAGGGGGCCTGGCAGCCCCAGCATTTT. This chain connects TRBV27 to TRBJ1-5; 10 bases match TRBD1. The CDR3 has 15 amino acids. V shed 5 bases, J shed 7 bases, and the junction held 8 bases outside the gene matches. Germline V CDR1 and CDR2: MNHEY, SMNVEV (reference sequence).

This clone was detected once. J is TRBJ1-4 and V is TRBV9, with 9 positions matching TRBD1. This CDR3 contains 16 residues. Looked up from germline, CDR1 is SGDLS and CDR2 is YYNGEE. V shed 4 bases and J 4 bases; nucleotides not matched to a gene: 8. CDR3 in amino acids: CASSRTGVGVNEKLFF. The CDR3 nucleotides are TGTGCCAGCAGCCGGACAGGGGTTGGGGTTAATGAAAAACTGTTTTTT.